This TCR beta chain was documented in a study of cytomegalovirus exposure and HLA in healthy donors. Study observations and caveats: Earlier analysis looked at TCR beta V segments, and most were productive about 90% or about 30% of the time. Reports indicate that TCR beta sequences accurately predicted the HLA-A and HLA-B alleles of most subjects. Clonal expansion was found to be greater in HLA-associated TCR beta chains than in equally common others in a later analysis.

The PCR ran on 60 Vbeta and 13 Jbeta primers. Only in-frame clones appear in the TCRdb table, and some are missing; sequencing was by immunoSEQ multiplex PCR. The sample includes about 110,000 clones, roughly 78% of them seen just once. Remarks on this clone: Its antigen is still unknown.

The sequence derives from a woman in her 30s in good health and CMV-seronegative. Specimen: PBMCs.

As DNA, the CDR3 is TGTGCCAGCAGCCAGCCCGGGACAGGCTACCAAGAGACCCAGTACTTC. Translation gives CASSQPGTGYQETQYF. The gene calls are TRBV14 and TRBJ2-5; 8 bases align to TRBD1. The germline CDR1 and CDR2 sequences are SGHDN and FVKESK. The trim removed 3 bases at V and 0 bases at J, leaving 6 bases unmatched. CDR3 length: 16 amino acids.